Given below is one T cell receptor (beta chain) in context. Assay used: immunoSEQ multiplex PCR; TCRdb lists only in-frame clones, some missing. The sample records 260,000 or so clones, 83% being singletons. This entry belongs to a study of blood T cell repertoires in COVID-19. The CDR3 totals 14 residues. Germline V gene data show CDR1 as SGHTS and CDR2 as YDEGEE. The V end was cut by 3 bases, the J end by 2 bases, with 11 bases between. Sequences were obtained from PBMCs or T cells enriched from blood (not recorded which). V is TRBV5-8 and J is TRBJ2-5, with D unresolved. The clonotype comes from a woman aged 40 to 50 who had been exposed to COVID-19. The CDR3 bases are TGTGCCAGCAGCTCGGGTGGGTTACAAGAGACCCAGTACTTC. Translation gives CASSSGGLQETQYF.